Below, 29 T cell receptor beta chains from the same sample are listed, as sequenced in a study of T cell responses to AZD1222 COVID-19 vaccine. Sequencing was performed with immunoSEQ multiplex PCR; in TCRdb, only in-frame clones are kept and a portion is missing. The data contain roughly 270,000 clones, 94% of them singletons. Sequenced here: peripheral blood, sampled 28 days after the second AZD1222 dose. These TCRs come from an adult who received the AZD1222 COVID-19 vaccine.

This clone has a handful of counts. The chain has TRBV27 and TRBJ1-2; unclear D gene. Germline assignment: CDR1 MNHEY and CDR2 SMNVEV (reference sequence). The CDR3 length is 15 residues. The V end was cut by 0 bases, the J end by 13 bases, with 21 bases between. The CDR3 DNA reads TGTGCCAGCAGTTTATCTTGGAGGGCAGGTGGCTTACTCACCTTC. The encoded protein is CASSLSWRAGGLLTF.

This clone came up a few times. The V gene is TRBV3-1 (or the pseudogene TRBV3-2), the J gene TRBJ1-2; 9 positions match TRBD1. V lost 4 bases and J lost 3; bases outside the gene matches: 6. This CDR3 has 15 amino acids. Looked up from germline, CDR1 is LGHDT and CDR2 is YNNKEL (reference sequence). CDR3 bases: TGTGCCAGCAGCCCGTACCGGGACAGGGACTATGGCTACACCTTC. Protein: CASSPYRDRDYGYTF.

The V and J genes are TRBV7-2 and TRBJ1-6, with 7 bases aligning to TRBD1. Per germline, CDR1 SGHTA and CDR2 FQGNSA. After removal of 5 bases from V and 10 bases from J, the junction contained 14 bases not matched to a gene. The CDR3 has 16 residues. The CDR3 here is CASSAPLQGIISPLHF. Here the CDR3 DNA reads TGTGCCAGCAGCGCCCCCCTACAGGGGATTATATCACCCCTCCACTTT.

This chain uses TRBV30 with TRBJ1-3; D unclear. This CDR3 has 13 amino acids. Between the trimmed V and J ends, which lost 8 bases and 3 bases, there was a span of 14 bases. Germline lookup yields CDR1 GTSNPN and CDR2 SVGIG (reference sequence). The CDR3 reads CAAAGLNGNTIYF. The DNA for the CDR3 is TGTGCCGCCGCAGGACTTAATGGAAACACCATATATTTT.

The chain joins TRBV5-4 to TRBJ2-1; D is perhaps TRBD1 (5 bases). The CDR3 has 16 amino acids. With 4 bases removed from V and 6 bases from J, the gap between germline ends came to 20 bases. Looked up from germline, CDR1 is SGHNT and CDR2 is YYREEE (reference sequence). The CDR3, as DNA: TGTGCCAGCAGCCTACCAGGGATCCCCCTGGGCAATGAGCAGTTCTTC. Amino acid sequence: CASSLPGIPLGNEQFF.

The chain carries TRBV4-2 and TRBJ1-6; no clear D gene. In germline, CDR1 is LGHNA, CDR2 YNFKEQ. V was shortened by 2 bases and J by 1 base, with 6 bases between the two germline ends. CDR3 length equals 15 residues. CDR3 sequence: CASSQPQSYNSPLHF. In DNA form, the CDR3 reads TGTGCCAGCAGCCAACCCCAGTCCTATAATTCACCCCTCCACTTT.

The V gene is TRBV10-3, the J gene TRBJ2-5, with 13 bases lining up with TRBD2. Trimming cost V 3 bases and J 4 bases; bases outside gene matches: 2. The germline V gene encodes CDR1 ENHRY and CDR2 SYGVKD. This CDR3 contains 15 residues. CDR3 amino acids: CAISEGLAGVETQYF. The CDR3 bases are TGTGCCATCAGTGAAGGACTAGCGGGGGTAGAGACCCAGTACTTC.

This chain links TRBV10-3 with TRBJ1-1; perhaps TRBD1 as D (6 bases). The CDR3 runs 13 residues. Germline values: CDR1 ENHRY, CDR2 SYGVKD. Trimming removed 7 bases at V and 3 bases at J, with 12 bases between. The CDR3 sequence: CAIKGSGDTEAFF. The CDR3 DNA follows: TGTGCCATCAAAGGGTCAGGGGACACTGAAGCTTTCTTT.

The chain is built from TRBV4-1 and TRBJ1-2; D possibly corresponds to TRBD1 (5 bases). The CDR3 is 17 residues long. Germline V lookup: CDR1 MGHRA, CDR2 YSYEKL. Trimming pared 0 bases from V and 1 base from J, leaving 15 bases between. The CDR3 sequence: CASSQDSVTGSNYGYTF. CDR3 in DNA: TGCGCCAGCAGCCAAGATTCTGTAACAGGTAGTAACTATGGCTACACCTTC.

CDR3 bases: TGTGCCAGCAGTTTATCACAGAATGGCTACACCTTC. Protein sequence: CASSLSQNGYTF. The genes are TRBV28 and TRBJ1-2; D unclear. There are 12 residues in the CDR3. The V and J ends lost 1 base and 6 bases respectively, with 6 bases between them. The germline V gene has CDR1 MDHEN and CDR2 SYDVKM.

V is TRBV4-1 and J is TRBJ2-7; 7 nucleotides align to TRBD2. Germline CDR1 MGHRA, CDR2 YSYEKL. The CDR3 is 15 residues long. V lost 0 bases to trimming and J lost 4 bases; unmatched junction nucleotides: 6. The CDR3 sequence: CASSQEPSGVYEQYF. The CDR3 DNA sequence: TGCGCCAGCAGCCAAGAGCCCAGCGGGGTGTACGAGCAGTACTTC.

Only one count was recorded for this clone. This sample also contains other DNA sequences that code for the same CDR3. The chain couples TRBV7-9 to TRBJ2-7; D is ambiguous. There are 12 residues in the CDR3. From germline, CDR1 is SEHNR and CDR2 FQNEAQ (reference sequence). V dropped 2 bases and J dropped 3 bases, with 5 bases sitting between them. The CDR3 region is CASSLRDYEQYF. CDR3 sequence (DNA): TGTGCCAGCAGCTTACGAGACTACGAGCAGTACTTC.

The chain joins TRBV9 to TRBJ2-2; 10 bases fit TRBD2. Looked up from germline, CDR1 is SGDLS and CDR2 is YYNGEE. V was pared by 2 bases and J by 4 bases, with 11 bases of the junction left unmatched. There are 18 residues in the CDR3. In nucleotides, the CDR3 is TGTGCCAGCAGCGTGGGAGCGGGGGGGCCCCGGGGCACCGGGGAGCTGTTTTTT. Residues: CASSVGAGGPRGTGELFF.

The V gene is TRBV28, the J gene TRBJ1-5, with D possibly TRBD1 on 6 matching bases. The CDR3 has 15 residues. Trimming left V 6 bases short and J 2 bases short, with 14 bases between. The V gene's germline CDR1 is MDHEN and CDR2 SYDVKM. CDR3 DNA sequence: TGTGCCAGCAGAGGGGGGGACTGGGGCAATCAGCCCCAGCATTTT. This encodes CASRGGDWGNQPQHF.

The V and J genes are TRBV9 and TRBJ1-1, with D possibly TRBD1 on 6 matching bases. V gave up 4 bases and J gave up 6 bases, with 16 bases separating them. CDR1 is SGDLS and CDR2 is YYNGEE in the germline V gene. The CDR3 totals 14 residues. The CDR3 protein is CASSPEWAGAEAFF. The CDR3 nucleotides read TGTGCCAGCAGCCCAGAATGGGCAGGGGCTGAAGCTTTCTTT.

The CDR3 coding sequence is TGCAGTGCTAGTCGTAGGGATGGGTACGAGACCCAGTACTTC. Protein product: CSASRRDGYETQYF. The chain carries TRBV20-1 and TRBJ2-5; D is undetermined. CDR3 length: 14 residues. V was cut by 3 bases and J by 5 bases, with 16 bases left in between. Germline V gene lookup returns CDR1 DFQATT and CDR2 SNEGSKA (reference sequence).

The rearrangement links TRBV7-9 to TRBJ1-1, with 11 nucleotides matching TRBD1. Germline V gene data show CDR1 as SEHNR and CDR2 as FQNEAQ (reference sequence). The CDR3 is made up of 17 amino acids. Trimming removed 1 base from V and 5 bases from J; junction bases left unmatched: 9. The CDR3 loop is CASSLVGGQGAWTEAFF. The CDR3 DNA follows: TGTGCCAGCAGCTTAGTAGGAGGACAGGGGGCTTGGACTGAAGCTTTCTTT.

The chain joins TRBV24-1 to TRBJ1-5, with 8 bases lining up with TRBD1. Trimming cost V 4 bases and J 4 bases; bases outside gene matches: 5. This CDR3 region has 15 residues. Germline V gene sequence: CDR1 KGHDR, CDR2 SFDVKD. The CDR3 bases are TGTGCCACCAGTGACCGCGGACAGGGAAATCAGCCCCAGCATTTT. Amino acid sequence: CATSDRGQGNQPQHF.

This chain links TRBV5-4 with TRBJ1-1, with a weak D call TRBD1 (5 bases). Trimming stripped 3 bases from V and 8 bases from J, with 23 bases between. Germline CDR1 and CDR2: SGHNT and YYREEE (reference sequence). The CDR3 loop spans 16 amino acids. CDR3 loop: CASSSFTLTDDPEAFF. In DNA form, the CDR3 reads TGTGCCAGCAGCTCCTTCACGTTGACAGACGATCCGGAAGCTTTCTTT.

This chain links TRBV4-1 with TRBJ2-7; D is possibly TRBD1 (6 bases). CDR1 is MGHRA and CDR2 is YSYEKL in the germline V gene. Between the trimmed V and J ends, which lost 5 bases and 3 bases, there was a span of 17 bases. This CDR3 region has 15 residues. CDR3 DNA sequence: TGCGCCAGCAGCGATGCCGGGACAATAAACTACGAGCAGTACTTC. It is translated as CASSDAGTINYEQYF.

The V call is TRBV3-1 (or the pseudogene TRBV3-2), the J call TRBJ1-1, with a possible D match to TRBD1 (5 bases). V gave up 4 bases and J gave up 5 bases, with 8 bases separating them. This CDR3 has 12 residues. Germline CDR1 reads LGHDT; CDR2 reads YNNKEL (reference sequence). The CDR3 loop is CASSLRGTEAFF. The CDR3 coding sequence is TGTGCCAGCAGCCTGAGGGGAACTGAAGCTTTCTTT.

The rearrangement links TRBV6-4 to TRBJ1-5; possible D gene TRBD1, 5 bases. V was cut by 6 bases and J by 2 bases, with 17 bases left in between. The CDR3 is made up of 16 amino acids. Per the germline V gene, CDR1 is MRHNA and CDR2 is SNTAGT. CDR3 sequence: CASRRGARFGNQPQHF. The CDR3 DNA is TGTGCCAGCAGGAGAGGGGCTAGGTTTGGCAATCAGCCCCAGCATTTT.

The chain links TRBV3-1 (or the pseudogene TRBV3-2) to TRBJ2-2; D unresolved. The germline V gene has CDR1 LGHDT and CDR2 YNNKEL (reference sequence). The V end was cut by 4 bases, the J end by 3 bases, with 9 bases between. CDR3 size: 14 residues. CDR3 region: CASSPYEYTGELFF. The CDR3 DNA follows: TGTGCCAGCAGCCCCTACGAGTACACCGGGGAGCTGTTTTTT.

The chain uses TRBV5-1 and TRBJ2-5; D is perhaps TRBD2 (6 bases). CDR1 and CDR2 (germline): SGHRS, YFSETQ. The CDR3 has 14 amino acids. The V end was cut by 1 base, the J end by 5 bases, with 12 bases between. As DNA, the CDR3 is TGCGCCAGCAGCTTGACGGGGGTCTTCGAGACCCAGTACTTC. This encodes CASSLTGVFETQYF.

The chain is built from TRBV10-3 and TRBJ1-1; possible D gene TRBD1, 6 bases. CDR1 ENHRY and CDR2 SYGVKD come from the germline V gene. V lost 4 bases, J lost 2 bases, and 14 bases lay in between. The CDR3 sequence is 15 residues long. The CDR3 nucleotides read TGTGCCATCAGTGCGGGTCAGGGACATAACACTGAAGCTTTCTTT. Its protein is CAISAGQGHNTEAFF.

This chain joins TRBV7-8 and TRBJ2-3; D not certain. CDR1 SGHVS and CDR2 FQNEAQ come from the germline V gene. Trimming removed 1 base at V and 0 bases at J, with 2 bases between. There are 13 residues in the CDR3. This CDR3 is CASSLGSTDTQYF. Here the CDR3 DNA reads TGTGCCAGCAGCTTAGGGAGCACAGATACGCAGTATTTT.

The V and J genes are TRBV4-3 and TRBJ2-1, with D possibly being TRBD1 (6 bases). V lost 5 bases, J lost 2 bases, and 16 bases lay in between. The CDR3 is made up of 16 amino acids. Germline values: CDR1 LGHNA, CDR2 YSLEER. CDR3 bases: TGCGCCAGCAGCGATGGAGAGGGGGTCCCCTACAATGAGCAGTTCTTC. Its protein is CASSDGEGVPYNEQFF.

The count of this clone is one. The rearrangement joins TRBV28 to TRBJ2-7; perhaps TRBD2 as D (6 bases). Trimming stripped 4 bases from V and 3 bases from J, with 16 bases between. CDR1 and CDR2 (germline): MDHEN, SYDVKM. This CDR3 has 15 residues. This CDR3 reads CASSSGGSLNYEQYF. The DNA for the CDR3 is TGTGCCAGCAGTTCTGGAGGGTCTTTAAACTACGAGCAGTACTTC.

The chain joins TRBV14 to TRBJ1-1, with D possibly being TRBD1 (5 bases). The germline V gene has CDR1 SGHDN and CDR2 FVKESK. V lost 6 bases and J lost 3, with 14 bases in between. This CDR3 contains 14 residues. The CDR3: CASRDFKGHTEAFF. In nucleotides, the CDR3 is TGTGCCAGCAGGGACTTTAAGGGGCACACTGAAGCTTTCTTT.